Presented here are 2 T cell receptor beta chains from one specimen sequenced in a study of identifying expanded T cells in peripheral blood. Libraries were prepared by immunoSEQ multiplex PCR; TCRdb keeps only in-frame clonotypes and omits some of them. The table includes about 90,000 clones, approximately 83% detected once. Sequencing was performed on blood. The receptors come from a person aged 18 to 75 in good health.

The rearrangement links TRBV2 to TRBJ2-7; 9 bases agree with TRBD1. The length of the CDR3 is 16 residues. CDR1 and CDR2 from the germline V gene are SNHLY and FYNNEI. Losses at the gene ends were 3 bases for V and 3 bases for J; bases not matched to a gene: 9. CDR3 amino acids: CASSDFTGQGIYEQYF. The CDR3 bases are TGTGCCAGCAGTGACTTCACTGGACAGGGGATCTACGAGCAGTACTTC.

The V gene is TRBV5-1, the J gene TRBJ2-5; 11 bases match TRBD1. Germline trimming cut 0 bases from V and 5 bases from J; bases unmatched to any gene: 12. The CDR3 has 18 residues. CDR1 SGHRS and CDR2 YFSETQ come from the germline V gene. CDR3 coding DNA: TGCGCCAGCAGCTTGGGTCTCAGGGGACAGGGGGAGAGGGAGACCCAGTACTTC. The encoded protein is CASSLGLRGQGERETQYF.